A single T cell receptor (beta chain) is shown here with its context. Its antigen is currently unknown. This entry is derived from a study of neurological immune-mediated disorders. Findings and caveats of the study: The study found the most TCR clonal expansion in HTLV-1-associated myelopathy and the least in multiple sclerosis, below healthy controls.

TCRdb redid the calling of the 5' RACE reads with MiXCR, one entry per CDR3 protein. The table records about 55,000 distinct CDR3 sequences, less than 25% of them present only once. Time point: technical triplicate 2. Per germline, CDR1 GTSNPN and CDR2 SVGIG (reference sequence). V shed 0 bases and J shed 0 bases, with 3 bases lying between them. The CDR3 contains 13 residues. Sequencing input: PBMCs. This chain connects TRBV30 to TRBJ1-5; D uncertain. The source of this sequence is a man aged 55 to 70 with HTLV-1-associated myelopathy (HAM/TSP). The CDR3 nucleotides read TGTGCCTGGAGTGTCGGTAGCAATCAGCCCCAGCATTTT. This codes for CAWSVGSNQPQHF.